This T cell receptor (beta chain) was sequenced in a study of T cells in Graves' hyperthyroidism and ophthalmopathy. The study's findings and limits: Most clonotypes expanded in the thyroid (above 0.001) were also present in blood.

This clonotype was counted many times. Its specificity is unknown. Germline CDR1 and CDR2: SGHRS and YFSETQ. This CDR3 spans 16 amino acids. Trimming took off 3 bases at V and 4 bases at J, with 14 bases between the two ends. Diagnosis relied on clinical symptoms, serum thyroxine and TRAb, thyroid ultrasound and orbital computed tomography. Extraction of PBMCs used roughly 10 ml of fresh peripheral blood. TCR beta CDR3 regions were amplified from RNA. First-round RT-PCR of the TCR CDR3 relied on the HTBI primer set. TCRdb re-analysed the multiplex PCR reads in MiXCR, keeping a single row per CDR3 protein. The sample includes roughly 360,000 distinct CDR3 sequences, 13% of them seen just once.

This chain uses TRBV5-1 with TRBJ2-6; D is ambiguous. Sequenced: blood. This receptor was taken from a man aged 25-45 years with Graves' hyperthyroidism that later progressed to Graves' ophthalmopathy. This chain's CDR3 is CASSSSWAQGANVLTF. The CDR3 DNA reads as TGCGCCAGCAGCTCTTCTTGGGCGCAGGGGGCCAACGTCCTGACTTTC. Complete variable domain (other parts from reference TRBV5-1 and TRBJ2-6): KAGVTQTPRYLIKTRGQQVTLSCSPISGHRSVSWYQQTPGQGLQFLFEYFSETQRNKGNFPGRFSGRQFSNSRSEMNVSTLELGDSALYLCASSSSWAQGANVLTFGAGSRLTVL.